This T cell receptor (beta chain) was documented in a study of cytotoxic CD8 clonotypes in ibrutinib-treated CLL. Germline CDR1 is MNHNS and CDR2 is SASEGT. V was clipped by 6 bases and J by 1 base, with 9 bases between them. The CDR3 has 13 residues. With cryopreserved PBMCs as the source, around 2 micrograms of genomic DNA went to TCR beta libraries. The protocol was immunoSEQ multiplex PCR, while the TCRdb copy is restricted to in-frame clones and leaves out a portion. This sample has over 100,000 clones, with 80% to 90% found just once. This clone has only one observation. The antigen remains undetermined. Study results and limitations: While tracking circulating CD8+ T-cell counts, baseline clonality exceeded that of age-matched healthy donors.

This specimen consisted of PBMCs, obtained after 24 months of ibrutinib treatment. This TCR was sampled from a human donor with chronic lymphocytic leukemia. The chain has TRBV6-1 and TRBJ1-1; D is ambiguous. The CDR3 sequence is CASSNLRNTEAFF. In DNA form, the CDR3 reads TGTGCCAGCAGCAATCTTAGGAACACTGAAGCTTTCTTT.